This T cell receptor (beta chain) was obtained from a study of early T cells in non-severe SARS-CoV-2 infection. After removal of 0 bases from V and 5 bases from J, the junction contained 12 bases not matched to a gene. Germline V gene lookup returns CDR1 MNHEY and CDR2 SVGAGI. This CDR3 has 18 amino acids. In TCRdb, the 5' RACE reads were re-called with MiXCR into one record per CDR3 protein. This table has approximately 70,000 distinct CDR3 sequences, approximately 13% appearing once. The gene calls are TRBV6-5 and TRBJ2-1; 8 bases fit TRBD2. Input material: whole blood. This TCR was recovered from an adult who was a healthcare worker with PCR-confirmed SARS-CoV-2 infection or an uninfected control (not recorded which). The CDR3 region has the DNA TGTGCCAGCAGTTACTCAAGGACCTCGGGAGGGTTCCACAATGAGCAGTTCTTC. The encoded protein is CASSYSRTSGGFHNEQFF.